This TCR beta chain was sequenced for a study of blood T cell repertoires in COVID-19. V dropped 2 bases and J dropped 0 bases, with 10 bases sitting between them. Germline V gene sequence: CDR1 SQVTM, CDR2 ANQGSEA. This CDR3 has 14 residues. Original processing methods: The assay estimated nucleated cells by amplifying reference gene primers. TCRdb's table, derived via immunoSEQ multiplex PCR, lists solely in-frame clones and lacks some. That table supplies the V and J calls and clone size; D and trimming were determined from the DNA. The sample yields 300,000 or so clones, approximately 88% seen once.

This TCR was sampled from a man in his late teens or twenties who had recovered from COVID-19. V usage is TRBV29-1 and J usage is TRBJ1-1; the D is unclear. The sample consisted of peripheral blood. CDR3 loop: CSVESRGMNTEAFF. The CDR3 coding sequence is TGCAGCGTTGAAAGCCGCGGGATGAACACTGAAGCTTTCTTT.